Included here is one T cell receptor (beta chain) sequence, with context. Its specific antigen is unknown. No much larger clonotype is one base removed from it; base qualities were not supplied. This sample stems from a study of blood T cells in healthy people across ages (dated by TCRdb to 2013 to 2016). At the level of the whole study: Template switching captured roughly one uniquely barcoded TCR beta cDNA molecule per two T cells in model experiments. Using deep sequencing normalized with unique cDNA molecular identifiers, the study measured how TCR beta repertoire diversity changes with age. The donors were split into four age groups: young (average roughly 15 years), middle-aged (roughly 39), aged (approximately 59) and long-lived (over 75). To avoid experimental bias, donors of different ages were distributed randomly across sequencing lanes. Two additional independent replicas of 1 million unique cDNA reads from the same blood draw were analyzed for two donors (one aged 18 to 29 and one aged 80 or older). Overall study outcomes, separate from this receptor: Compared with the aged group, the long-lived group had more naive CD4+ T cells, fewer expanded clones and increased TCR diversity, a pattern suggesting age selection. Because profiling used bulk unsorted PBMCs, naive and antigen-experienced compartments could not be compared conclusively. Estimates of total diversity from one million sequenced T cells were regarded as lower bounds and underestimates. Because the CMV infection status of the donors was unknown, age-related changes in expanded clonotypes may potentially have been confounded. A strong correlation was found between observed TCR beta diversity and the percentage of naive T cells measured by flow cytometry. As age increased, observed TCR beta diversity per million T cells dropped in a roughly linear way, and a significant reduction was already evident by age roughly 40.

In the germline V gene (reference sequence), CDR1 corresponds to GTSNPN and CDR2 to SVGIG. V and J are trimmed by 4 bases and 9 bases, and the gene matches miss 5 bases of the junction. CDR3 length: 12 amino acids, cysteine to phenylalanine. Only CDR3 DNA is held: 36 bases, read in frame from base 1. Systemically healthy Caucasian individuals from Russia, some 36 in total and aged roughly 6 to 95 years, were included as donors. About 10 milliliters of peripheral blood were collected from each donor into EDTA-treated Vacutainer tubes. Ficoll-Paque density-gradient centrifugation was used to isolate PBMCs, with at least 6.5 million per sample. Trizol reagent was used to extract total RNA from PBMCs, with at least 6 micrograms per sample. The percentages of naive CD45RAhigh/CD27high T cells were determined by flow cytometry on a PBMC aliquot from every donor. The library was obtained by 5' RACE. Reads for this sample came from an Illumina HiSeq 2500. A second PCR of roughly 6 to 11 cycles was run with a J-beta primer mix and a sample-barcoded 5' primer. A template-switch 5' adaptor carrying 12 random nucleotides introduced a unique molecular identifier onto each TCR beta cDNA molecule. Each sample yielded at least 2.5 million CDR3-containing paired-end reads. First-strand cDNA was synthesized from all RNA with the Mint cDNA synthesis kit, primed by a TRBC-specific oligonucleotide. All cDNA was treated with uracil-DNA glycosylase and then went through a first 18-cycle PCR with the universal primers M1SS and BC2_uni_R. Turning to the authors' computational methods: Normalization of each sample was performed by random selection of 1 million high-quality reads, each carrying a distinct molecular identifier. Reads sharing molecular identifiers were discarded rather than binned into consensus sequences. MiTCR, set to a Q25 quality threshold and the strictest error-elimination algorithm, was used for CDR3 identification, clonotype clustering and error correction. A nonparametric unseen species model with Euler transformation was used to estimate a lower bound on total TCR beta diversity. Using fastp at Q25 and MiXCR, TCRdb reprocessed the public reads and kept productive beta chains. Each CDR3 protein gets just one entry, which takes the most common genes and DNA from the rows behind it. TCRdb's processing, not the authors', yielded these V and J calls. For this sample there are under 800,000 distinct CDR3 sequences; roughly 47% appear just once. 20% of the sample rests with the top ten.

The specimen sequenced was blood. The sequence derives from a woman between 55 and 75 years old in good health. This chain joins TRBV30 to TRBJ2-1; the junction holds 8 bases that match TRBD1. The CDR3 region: CAWNRGNGEQFF. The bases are TGTGCCTGGAACAGGGGGAATGGTGAGCAGTTCTTC.